A single sample is the source of the 23 T cell receptor beta chains below, sequenced in a study of blood T cell repertoires in COVID-19. The repertoire was sequenced with immunoSEQ multiplex PCR; TCRdb's copy has only in-frame clones and lacks some. The data show around 140,000 clones, 85% seen once. The sequenced sample was peripheral blood. These TCRs come from a human donor with acute or convalescent COVID-19. The donor label of this sample is uncertain.

The rearrangement links TRBV5-6 to TRBJ1-3, with 8 bases that match TRBD1. J lost 2 bases, V lost 4 bases, and 2 bases had no gene match. Germline CDR1 and CDR2: SGHDT and YYEEEE. The CDR3 has 14 amino acids. The CDR3 nucleotides are TGTGCCAGCAGCGTGGACAGGGCTGGAAACACCATATATTTT. Its translation: CASSVDRAGNTIYF. Complete variable domain (other parts from reference TRBV5-6 and TRBJ1-3): DAGVTQSPTHLIKTRGQQVTLRCSPKSGHDTVSWYQQALGQGPQFIFQYYEEEERQRGNFPDRFSGHQFPNYSSELNVNALLLGDSALYLCASSVDRAGNTIYFGEGSWLTVV.

The rearrangement links TRBV5-4 to TRBJ1-2; 7 nucleotides line up with TRBD1. The CDR3 contains 15 residues. Looked up from germline, CDR1 is SGHNT and CDR2 is YYREEE (reference sequence). V shed 0 bases, J shed 2 bases, and the junction held 4 bases outside the gene matches. CDR3 sequence reads: CASSLGDSGNYGYTF. In DNA, the CDR3 is TGTGCCAGCAGCTTGGGGGACAGCGGGAACTATGGCTACACCTTC.

The chain is built from TRBV25-1 and TRBJ2-1; TRBD2 matches at 7 bases. With V trimmed by 2 bases and J by 2 bases, 3 bases remained unmatched. The germline gives CDR1 MGHDK, CDR2 SYGVNS. The CDR3 consists of 15 residues. CDR3 residues: CASSEGGVTYNEQFF. DNA for the CDR3: TGTGCCAGCAGTGAAGGGGGGGTAACCTACAATGAGCAGTTCTTC. The whole variable domain, filled in from reference TRBV25-1 and TRBJ2-1, reads EADIYQTPRYLVIGTGKKITLECSQTMGHDKMYWYQQDPGMELHLIHYSYGVNSTEKGDLSSESTVSRIRTEHFPLTLESARPSHTSQYLCASSEGGVTYNEQFFGPGTRLTVL.

This clone was recorded once. V gene TRBV6-2 or TRBV6-3 combines with J gene TRBJ2-1; tentatively, D is TRBD2 (5 bases). V was trimmed by 7 bases and J by 6 bases, leaving 19 bases between them. This CDR3 region has 15 residues. Germline V gene lookup returns CDR1 MNHEY and CDR2 SVGEGT. Here the CDR3 DNA reads TGTGCCAGCAACCCTTATCGTCGGGATCTCAATGAGCAGTTCTTC. Its protein product is CASNPYRRDLNEQFF.

V usage is TRBV7-2 and J usage is TRBJ1-4; TRBD1 aligns across 8 bases. The CDR3 contains 16 residues. V was pared by 4 bases and J by 8 bases, with 12 bases of the junction left unmatched. CDR1 and CDR2 (germline): SGHTA, FQGNSA. The chain's CDR3 is CASSSGGARTGEKLFF. CDR3 DNA sequence: TGTGCCAGCAGCTCGGGGGGCGCTAGGACAGGGGAAAAACTGTTTTTT.

The rearrangement links TRBV24-1 to TRBJ2-4; tentatively, D is TRBD2 (6 bases). With 4 bases removed from V and 2 bases from J, the gap between germline ends came to 20 bases. This CDR3 region has 18 residues. The germline CDR1 and CDR2 sequences are KGHDR and SFDVKD. CDR3 DNA: TGTGCCACCAGTGACTCCCTTGGACCCGGGACTTCCAAAAACATTCAGTACTTC. This gives the protein CATSDSLGPGTSKNIQYF.

V is TRBV6-5 and J is TRBJ1-1, with D hard to call. The germline V gene encodes CDR1 MNHEY and CDR2 SVGAGI. Trimming shortened V by 0 bases and J by 1 base, and 3 bases separated the two germline ends. The CDR3 runs to 13 residues. The CDR3 coding sequence is TGTGCCAGCAGTTACTCGAGGAACACTGAAGCTTTCTTT. This codes for CASSYSRNTEAFF.

The rearrangement joins TRBV25-1 to TRBJ1-5; D perhaps matches TRBD1 (6 bases). CDR1 and CDR2 (germline): MGHDK, SYGVNS. V lost 1 base and J 6 bases, leaving 22 bases between the germline ends. The CDR3 has 18 residues. The CDR3 sequence: CASSEFRDTRKGSQPQHF. The CDR3 coding sequence is TGTGCCAGCAGTGAATTCCGGGACACCCGGAAGGGAAGTCAGCCCCAGCATTTT. The full variable domain, completed using reference TRBV25-1 and TRBJ1-5, is EADIYQTPRYLVIGTGKKITLECSQTMGHDKMYWYQQDPGMELHLIHYSYGVNSTEKGDLSSESTVSRIRTEHFPLTLESARPSHTSQYLCASSEFRDTRKGSQPQHFGDGTRLSIL.

This clone was seen once. The chain couples TRBV5-1 to TRBJ1-2, with 11 bases lining up with TRBD1. With V trimmed by 4 bases and J by 4 bases, 3 bases remained unmatched. The CDR3 length is 14 residues. The germline gives CDR1 SGHRS, CDR2 YFSETQ. CDR3 sequence: CASSPGQGAYGYTF. In nucleotides, the CDR3 is TGCGCCAGCAGCCCCGGACAGGGGGCCTATGGCTACACCTTC.

V and J are TRBV3-1 (or the pseudogene TRBV3-2) and TRBJ2-7; D unclear. Germline CDR1 is LGHDT and CDR2 is YNNKEL (reference sequence). CDR3 length: 16 amino acids. Trimming removed 6 bases from V and 0 bases from J, with 18 bases in between. CDR3 coding DNA: TGTGCCAGCAGTTCAAGATATTGGGCAGCCTCCTACGAGCAGTACTTC. It yields the protein CASSSRYWAASYEQYF.

This clone was recorded only once. This sequence joins TRBV3-1 (or the pseudogene TRBV3-2) and TRBJ2-7, with 7 bases that match TRBD1. The CDR3 length is 15 residues. The trim removed 10 bases at V and 5 bases at J, leaving 17 bases unmatched. Germline CDR1 reads LGHDT; CDR2 reads YNNKEL (reference sequence). CDR3 region: CATSLQGGWVDEQYF. DNA for the CDR3: TGTGCCACTTCACTTCAAGGGGGCTGGGTCGACGAGCAGTACTTC.

This clone was recorded a few times. The V call is TRBV27, the J call TRBJ1-6; 9 bases align to TRBD1. Germline V gene sequence: CDR1 MNHEY, CDR2 SMNVEV (reference sequence). The V and J ends lost 7 bases and 10 bases, in that order; junction bases with no gene match: 8. The CDR3 runs to 14 residues. The CDR3 sequence: CASKSGDRASPLHF. The CDR3 nucleotides are TGTGCCAGCAAGTCCGGGGACAGGGCATCACCCCTCCACTTT.

This clone was counted a single time. The chain links TRBV6-6 to TRBJ1-2; 7 nucleotides agree with TRBD1. The V gene end was trimmed by 4 bases and the J gene end by 0 bases; junction bases not matched to a gene: 5. Germline V CDR1 and CDR2: MNHNY, SVGAGI (reference sequence). The CDR3 has 15 amino acids. CDR3 coding DNA: TGTGCCAGCAGTTCTCCCCAGGGGGCTAACTATGGCTACACCTTC. It yields the protein CASSSPQGANYGYTF.

The V call is TRBV30, the J call TRBJ1-3; TRBD1 aligns across 9 bases. The V segment lost 5 bases and the J segment 4 bases; nucleotides outside the gene matches: 6. The CDR3 loop spans 14 amino acids. The V gene's germline CDR1 is GTSNPN and CDR2 SVGIG (reference sequence). CDR3 coding DNA: TGTGCCTGGGACGGGACAGGGCCAGGAAACACCATATATTTT. Protein product: CAWDGTGPGNTIYF. Looking up the rest from reference TRBV30 and TRBJ1-3 gives the full variable domain: SQTIHQWPATLVQPVGSPLSLECTVEGTSNPNLYWYRQAAGRGLQLLFYSVGIGQISSEVPQNLSASRPQDRQFILSSKKLLLSDSGFYLCAWDGTGPGNTIYFGEGSWLTVV.

The J gene is TRBJ1-1, the V gene TRBV7-6; 7 nucleotides line up with TRBD1. Germline V gene lookup returns CDR1 SGHVS and CDR2 FNYEAQ. The trim removed 2 bases at V and 1 base at J, leaving 4 bases unmatched. This CDR3 has 15 residues. CDR3 in amino acids: CASSLSGQANTEAFF. CDR3 bases: TGTGCCAGCAGCTTATCCGGACAGGCGAACACTGAAGCTTTCTTT.

This clone occurred a few times. The chain has TRBV20-1 and TRBJ1-1; D possibly corresponds to TRBD1 (5 bases). The germline CDR1 and CDR2 sequences are DFQATT and SNEGSKA (reference sequence). This CDR3 comprises 13 residues. Trimming removed 3 bases at V and 3 bases at J, with 11 bases between. CDR3 DNA sequence: TGCAGTGCTAGTTCCCAGGGCGACACTGAAGCTTTCTTT. It encodes CSASSQGDTEAFF.

The chain employs TRBV20-1 and TRBJ1-2; weak D call: TRBD1 (6 bases). V lost 2 bases and J 7 bases, leaving 8 bases between the germline ends. Per the germline V gene, CDR1 is DFQATT and CDR2 is SNEGSKA (reference sequence). The CDR3 totals 11 residues. Here the CDR3 DNA reads TGCAGTGCTAGACAGGGGACTGGCTACACCTTC. Amino acids: CSARQGTGYTF.

This chain joins TRBV28 and TRBJ2-3; TRBD2 agrees at 8 bases. The V segment lost 6 bases and the J segment 0 bases; nucleotides outside the gene matches: 11. The CDR3 covers 17 residues. Germline CDR1 reads MDHEN; CDR2 reads SYDVKM. The CDR3: CASSNLRLATSTDTQYF. The CDR3 nucleotides are TGTGCCAGCAGCAACCTACGACTAGCGACTAGCACAGATACGCAGTATTTT.

J is TRBJ2-3 and V is TRBV29-1; a possible D gene is TRBD1 (6 bases). The CDR3 is 14 residues long. CDR1 and CDR2 from the germline V gene are SQVTM and ANQGSEA. The V end was cut by 1 base, the J end by 3 bases, with 11 bases between. The CDR3 sequence is CSVEVGATTDTQYF. In DNA, the CDR3 is TGCAGCGTTGAAGTGGGGGCTACAACAGATACGCAGTATTTT.

V usage is TRBV7-2 and J usage is TRBJ2-2, with D unresolved. Germline V CDR1 and CDR2: SGHTA, FQGNSA. The CDR3 contains 15 residues. V was cut by 1 base and J by 2 bases, with 8 bases left in between. The CDR3 region is CASSLGGRNTGELFF. CDR3 DNA sequence: TGTGCCAGCAGCTTAGGTGGCAGAAACACCGGGGAGCTGTTTTTT.

V is TRBV7-9 and J is TRBJ2-2; 7 positions agree with TRBD1. Germline assignment: CDR1 SEHNR and CDR2 FQNEAQ (reference sequence). CDR3 length equals 14 residues. V shed 4 bases, J shed 3 bases, and the junction held 2 bases outside the gene matches. CDR3 nucleotide sequence: TGTGCCAGCAGCTCCACAGGGGACACCGGGGAGCTGTTTTTT. Translation: CASSSTGDTGELFF.

V gene TRBV7-9 combines with J gene TRBJ1-2; a possible D gene is TRBD1 (6 bases). V was trimmed by 4 bases and J by 3 bases, leaving 15 bases between them. CDR1 is SEHNR, CDR2 FQNEAQ, per germline (reference sequence). CDR3 size: 15 residues. The CDR3 protein is CASSWRIQGYYGYTF. CDR3 bases: TGTGCCAGCAGCTGGAGGATCCAGGGGTACTATGGCTACACCTTC. The variable domain in full, with the rest retrieved from reference TRBV7-9 and TRBJ1-2, is DTGVSQNPRHKITKRGQNVTFRCDPISEHNRLYWYRQTLGQGPEFLTYFQNEAQLEKSRLLSDRFSAERPKGSFSTLEIQRTEQGDSAMYLCASSWRIQGYYGYTFGSGTRLTVV.

The chain links TRBV2 to TRBJ1-5; D ambiguous. Germline CDR1 reads SNHLY; CDR2 reads FYNNEI. The length of the CDR3 is 13 residues. Trimming shortened V by 6 bases and J by 4 bases, and 10 bases separated the two germline ends. The CDR3 bases are TGTGCCAGCAGCCCCTATATAAATCAGCCCCAGCATTTT. Its translation: CASSPYINQPQHF.